The sequence of this T cell receptor beta chain was determined in a study of blood T cell repertoires in COVID-19. Only in-frame clones appear in the TCRdb table, and some are missing; sequencing was by immunoSEQ multiplex PCR. The sample shows approximately 300,000 clones, 80% to 85% of them seen only once. This CDR3 is 15 amino acids long. The V and J ends lost 2 bases and 5 bases respectively, with 15 bases between them. CDR1 is KGHSH, CDR2 LQKENI, per germline. The sample consisted of peripheral blood. The sequence came from a person aged 65 to 85 with COVID-19, enrolled during active disease. The chain uses TRBV18 and TRBJ2-5; possible D gene TRBD1, 5 bases. The CDR3 is CASSPDLTSGETQYF. CDR3 DNA sequence: TGTGCCAGCTCACCAGACTTAACATCAGGGGAGACCCAGTACTTC.